What follows is one TCR beta chain and its context. The data stem from a study of T cells in Graves' hyperthyroidism and ophthalmopathy. Germline CDR1 reads DFQATT; CDR2 reads SNEGSKA (reference sequence). The CDR3 extends over 13 amino acids. V lost 3 bases and J 8 bases, leaving 16 bases between the germline ends. What was amplified from RNA transcripts were TCR beta CDR3 regions. When the TCR CDR3 underwent first-round RT-PCR, the HTBI primer set was used. One entry per CDR3 protein results from TCRdb running MiXCR on the multiplex PCR reads. The sample records about 840,000 distinct CDR3 sequences, approximately 40% being singletons.

The origin of this receptor is a man younger than 30 with Graves' hyperthyroidism. The chain uses TRBV20-1 and TRBJ1-2, with D perhaps matching TRBD1 (6 bases). Sequenced input: blood. CDR3 bases: TGCAGTGCTAGTTTAGGGGGAGGATCGGGCTACACCTTC. Its translation: CSASLGGGSGYTF.